This T cell receptor (beta chain) was observed in a study of T cell responses to AZD1222 COVID-19 vaccine. CDR1 and CDR2 (germline): LNHDA, SQIVND (reference sequence). V was pared by 8 bases and J by 6 bases, with 14 bases between. This CDR3 comprises 13 residues. This clone has a single count. TCRdb's copy holds only in-frame clones and misses some; the assay was immunoSEQ multiplex PCR. Among 110,000 or so clones, roughly 88% were seen once, and the ten largest hold about 6%. This specimen consisted of peripheral blood, obtained 28 days after the second AZD1222 dose. This TCR was recovered from an adult who received the AZD1222 COVID-19 vaccine. The J gene is TRBJ1-5, the V gene TRBV19; no firm D call. The CDR3 region has the DNA TGTGCCAGTTCATTCGGAGGAGGTCAGCCCCAGCATTTT. It is translated as CASSFGGGQPQHF.